The source of this T cell receptor (beta chain) is a study of T cells in Graves' hyperthyroidism and ophthalmopathy. Researchers barred patients who had uncontrolled infection, other autoimmune disease, pregnancy or lactation. TCR beta CDR3 regions were amplified from RNA transcripts. The HTBI primer set was used in a first-round RT-PCR of the TCR CDR3. TCRdb used MiXCR to reprocess the multiplex PCR reads, holding one entry per CDR3 protein. The sample contains fewer than 600,000 distinct CDR3 sequences, approximately 15% of which appear only once. Points from the study as a whole: Model-based prediction identified ophthalmopathy a median about 7 months prior to its onset.

V was cut by 4 bases and J by 6 bases, with 9 bases left in between. This CDR3 contains 13 residues. CDR1 MGHRA and CDR2 YSYEKL come from the germline V gene. There are many counts of this clonotype. No antigen is known for it. Sequencing was done on a sample of blood. This chain uses TRBV4-1 with TRBJ2-2; D unclear. The source is a woman between 18 and 30 years old with Graves' hyperthyroidism. The CDR3 loop reads CASSLLGAGELFF. DNA of the CDR3: TGCGCCAGCAGCCTTCTAGGTGCCGGGGAGCTGTTTTTT.